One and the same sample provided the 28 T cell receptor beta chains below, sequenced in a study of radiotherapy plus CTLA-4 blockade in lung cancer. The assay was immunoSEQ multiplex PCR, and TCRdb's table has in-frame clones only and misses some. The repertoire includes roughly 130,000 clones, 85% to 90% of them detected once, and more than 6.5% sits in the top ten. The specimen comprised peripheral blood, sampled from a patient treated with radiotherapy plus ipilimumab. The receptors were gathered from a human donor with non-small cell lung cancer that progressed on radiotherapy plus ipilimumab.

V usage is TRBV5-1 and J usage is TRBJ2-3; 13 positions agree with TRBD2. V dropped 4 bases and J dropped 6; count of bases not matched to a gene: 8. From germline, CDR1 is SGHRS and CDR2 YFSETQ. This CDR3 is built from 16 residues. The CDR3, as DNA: TGCGCCAGCAGCCGGGGACTAGCGGGGAGCTTCGATACGCAGTATTTT. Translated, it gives CASSRGLAGSFDTQYF.

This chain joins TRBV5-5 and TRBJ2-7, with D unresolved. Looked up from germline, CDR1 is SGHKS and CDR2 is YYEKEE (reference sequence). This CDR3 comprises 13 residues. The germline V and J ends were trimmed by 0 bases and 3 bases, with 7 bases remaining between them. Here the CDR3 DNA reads TGTGCCAGCAGCTTGGCGCCCTTCTACGAGCAGTACTTC. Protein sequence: CASSLAPFYEQYF.

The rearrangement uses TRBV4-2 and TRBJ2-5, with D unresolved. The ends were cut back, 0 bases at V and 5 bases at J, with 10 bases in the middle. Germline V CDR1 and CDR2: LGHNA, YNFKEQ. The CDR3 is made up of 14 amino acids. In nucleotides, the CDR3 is TGTGCCAGCAGCCAAGAGTTTGGTTGGGAGACCCAGTACTTC. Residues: CASSQEFGWETQYF.

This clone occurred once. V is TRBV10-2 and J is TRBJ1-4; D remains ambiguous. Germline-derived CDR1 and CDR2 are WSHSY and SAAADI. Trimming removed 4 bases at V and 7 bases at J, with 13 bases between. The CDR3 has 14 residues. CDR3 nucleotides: TGCGCCAGCAGTGGAAAGGGTTGGGTTGAAAAACTGTTTTTT. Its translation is CASSGKGWVEKLFF.

The CDR3 loop reads CASRRSEYYEQYF. In DNA form, the CDR3 reads TGTGCCAGCAGGAGATCCGAATACTACGAGCAGTACTTC. The V call is TRBV27, the J call TRBJ2-7; no clear D. The CDR3 has 13 amino acids. The V gene's germline CDR1 is MNHEY and CDR2 SMNVEV (reference sequence). Between the trimmed V and J ends, which lost 6 bases and 3 bases, there was a span of 12 bases.

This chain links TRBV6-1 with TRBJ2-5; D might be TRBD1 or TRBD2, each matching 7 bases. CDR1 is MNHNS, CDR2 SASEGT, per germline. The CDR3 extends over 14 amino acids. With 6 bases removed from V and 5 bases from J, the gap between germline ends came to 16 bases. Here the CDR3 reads CASSQGGALETQYF. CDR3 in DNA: TGTGCCAGCAGCCAGGGGGGGGCCCTGGAGACCCAGTACTTC.

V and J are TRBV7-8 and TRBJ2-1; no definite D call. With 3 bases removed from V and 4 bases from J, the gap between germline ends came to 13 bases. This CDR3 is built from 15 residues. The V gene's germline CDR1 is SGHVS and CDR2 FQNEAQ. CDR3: CASSFSELLYNEQFF. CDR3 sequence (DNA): TGTGCCAGCAGCTTCTCGGAACTGCTATACAATGAGCAGTTCTTC.

CDR3 residues: CASSPSDRGLGETQYF. The DNA of the CDR3 is TGTGCCAGCAGCCCTTCGGACAGGGGGCTTGGGGAGACCCAGTACTTC. V and J are TRBV5-6 and TRBJ2-5, with TRBD1 matching 11 bases. The CDR3 is 16 residues long. Germline CDR1 is SGHDT and CDR2 is YYEEEE. The J segment lost 5 bases and the V segment lost 4 bases, leaving 10 bases of the junction unmatched.

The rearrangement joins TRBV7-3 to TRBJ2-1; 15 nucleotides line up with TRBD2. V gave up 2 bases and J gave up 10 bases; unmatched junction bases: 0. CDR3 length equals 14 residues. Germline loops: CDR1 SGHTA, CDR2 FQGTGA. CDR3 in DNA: TGTGCCAGCAGCTTAGGACTAGCGGGAGGGGAGCAGTTCTTC. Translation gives CASSLGLAGGEQFF.

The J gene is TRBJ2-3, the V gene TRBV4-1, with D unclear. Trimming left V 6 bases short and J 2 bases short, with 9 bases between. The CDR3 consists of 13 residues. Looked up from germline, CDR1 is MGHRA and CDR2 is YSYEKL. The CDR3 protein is CASSGNSTDTQYF. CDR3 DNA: TGCGCCAGCAGTGGGAATTCCACAGATACGCAGTATTTT.

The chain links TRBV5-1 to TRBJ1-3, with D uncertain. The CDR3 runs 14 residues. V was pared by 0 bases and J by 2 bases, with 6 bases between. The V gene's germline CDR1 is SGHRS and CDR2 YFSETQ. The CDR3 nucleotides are TGCGCCAGCAGCTTGGCCGGCACTGGAAACACCATATATTTT. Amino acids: CASSLAGTGNTIYF.

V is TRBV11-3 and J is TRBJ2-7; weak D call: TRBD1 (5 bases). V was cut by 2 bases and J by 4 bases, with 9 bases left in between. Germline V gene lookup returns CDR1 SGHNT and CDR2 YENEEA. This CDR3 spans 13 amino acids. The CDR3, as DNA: TGTGCCAGCAGCTTACCAGGGATTTACGAGCAGTACTTC. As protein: CASSLPGIYEQYF.

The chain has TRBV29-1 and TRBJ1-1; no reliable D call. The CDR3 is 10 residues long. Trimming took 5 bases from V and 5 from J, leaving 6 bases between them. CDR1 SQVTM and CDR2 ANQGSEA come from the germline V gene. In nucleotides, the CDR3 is TGCAGCGTTAGGGAAACTGAAGCTTTCTTT. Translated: CSVRETEAFF.

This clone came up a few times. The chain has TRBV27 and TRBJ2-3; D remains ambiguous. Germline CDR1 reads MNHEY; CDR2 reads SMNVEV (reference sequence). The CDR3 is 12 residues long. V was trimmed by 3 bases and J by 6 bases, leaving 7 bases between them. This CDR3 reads CASSFVDDTQYF. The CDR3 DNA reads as TGTGCCAGCAGTTTCGTCGACGATACGCAGTATTTT.

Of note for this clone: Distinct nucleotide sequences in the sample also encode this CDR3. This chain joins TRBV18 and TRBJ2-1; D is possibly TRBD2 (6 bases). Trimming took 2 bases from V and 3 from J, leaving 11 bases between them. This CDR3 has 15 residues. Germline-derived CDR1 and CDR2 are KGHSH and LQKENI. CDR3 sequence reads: CASSPTRDFYNEQFF. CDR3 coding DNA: TGTGCCAGCTCACCAACCCGGGACTTCTACAATGAGCAGTTCTTC.

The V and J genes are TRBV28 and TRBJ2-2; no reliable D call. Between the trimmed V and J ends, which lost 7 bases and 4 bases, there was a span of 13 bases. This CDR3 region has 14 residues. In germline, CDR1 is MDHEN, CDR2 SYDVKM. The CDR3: CASKVGWVTGELFF. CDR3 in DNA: TGTGCCAGCAAGGTGGGATGGGTCACCGGGGAGCTGTTTTTT.

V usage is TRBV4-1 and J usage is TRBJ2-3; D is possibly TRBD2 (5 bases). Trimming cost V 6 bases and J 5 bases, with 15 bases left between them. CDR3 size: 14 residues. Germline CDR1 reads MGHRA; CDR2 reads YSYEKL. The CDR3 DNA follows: TGCGCCAGCAGTCGTATTCTGAGGGTAGATACGCAGTATTTT. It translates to CASSRILRVDTQYF.

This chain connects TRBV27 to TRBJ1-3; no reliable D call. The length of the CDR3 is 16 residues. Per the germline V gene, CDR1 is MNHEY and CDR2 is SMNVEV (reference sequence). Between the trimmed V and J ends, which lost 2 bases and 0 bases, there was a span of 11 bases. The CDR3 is CASSLRAASSGNTIYF. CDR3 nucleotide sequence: TGTGCCAGCAGTTTAAGGGCCGCAAGCTCTGGAAACACCATATATTTT.

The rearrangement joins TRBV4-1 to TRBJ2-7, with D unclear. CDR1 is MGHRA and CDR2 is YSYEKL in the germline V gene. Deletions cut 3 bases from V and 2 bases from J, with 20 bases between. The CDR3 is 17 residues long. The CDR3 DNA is TGCGCCAGCAGCCAGACCAATGAGGCGCATACTCCCTACGAGCAGTACTTC. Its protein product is CASSQTNEAHTPYEQYF.

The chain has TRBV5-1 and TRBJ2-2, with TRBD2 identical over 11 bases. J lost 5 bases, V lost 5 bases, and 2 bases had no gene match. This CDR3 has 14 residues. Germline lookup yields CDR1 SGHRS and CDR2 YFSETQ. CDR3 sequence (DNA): TGCGCCAGCAGACTAGCGGGAGATACCGGGGAGCTGTTTTTT. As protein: CASRLAGDTGELFF.

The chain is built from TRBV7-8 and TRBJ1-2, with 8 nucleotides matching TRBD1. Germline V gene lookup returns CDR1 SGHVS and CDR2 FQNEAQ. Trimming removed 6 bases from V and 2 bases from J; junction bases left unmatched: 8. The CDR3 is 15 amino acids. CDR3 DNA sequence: TGTGCCAGCAGTAGATCCACAGGGGGAAACTATGGCTACACCTTC. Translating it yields CASSRSTGGNYGYTF. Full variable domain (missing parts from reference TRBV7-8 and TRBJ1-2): GAGVSQSPRYKVAKRGQDVALRCDPISGHVSLFWYQQALGQGPEFLTYFQNEAQLDKSGLPSDRFFAERPEGSVSTLKIQRTQQEDSAVYLCASSRSTGGNYGYTFGSGTRLTVV.

CDR3 loop: CASTPTFKNIQYF. The CDR3 DNA reads TGTGCCAGCACTCCGACTTTCAAAAACATTCAGTACTTC. The chain joins TRBV5-8 to TRBJ2-4; D unclear. The CDR3 covers 13 residues. In germline, CDR1 is SGHTS, CDR2 YDEGEE. V shed 6 bases and J shed 3 bases, with 10 bases lying between them.

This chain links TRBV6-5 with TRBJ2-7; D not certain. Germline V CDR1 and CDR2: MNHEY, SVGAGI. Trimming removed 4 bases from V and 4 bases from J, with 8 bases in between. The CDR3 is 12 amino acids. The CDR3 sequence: CASSSPSYEQYF. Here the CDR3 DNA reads TGTGCCAGCAGTTCCCCCTCTTACGAGCAGTACTTC.

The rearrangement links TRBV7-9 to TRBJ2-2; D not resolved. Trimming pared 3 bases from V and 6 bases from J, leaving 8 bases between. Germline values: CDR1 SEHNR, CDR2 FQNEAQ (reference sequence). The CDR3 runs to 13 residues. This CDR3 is CASSFDTPGELFF. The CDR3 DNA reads TGTGCCAGCAGCTTTGACACTCCCGGGGAGCTGTTTTTT.

This chain's CDR3 is CASSALGSDVWSEQYF. DNA of the CDR3: TGCGCCAGCAGCGCGTTGGGGTCCGACGTATGGAGCGAGCAGTACTTC. This sequence joins TRBV5-1 and TRBJ2-7; D ambiguous. Trimming removed 4 bases at V and 6 bases at J, with 23 bases between. Germline assignment: CDR1 SGHRS and CDR2 YFSETQ. This CDR3 comprises 16 residues.

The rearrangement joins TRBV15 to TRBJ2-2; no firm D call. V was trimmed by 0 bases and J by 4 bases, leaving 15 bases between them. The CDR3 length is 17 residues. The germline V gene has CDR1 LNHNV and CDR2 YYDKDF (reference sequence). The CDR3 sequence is CATSRDPPRALTGELFF. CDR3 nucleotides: TGTGCCACCAGCAGAGATCCTCCAAGGGCACTCACCGGGGAGCTGTTTTTT.

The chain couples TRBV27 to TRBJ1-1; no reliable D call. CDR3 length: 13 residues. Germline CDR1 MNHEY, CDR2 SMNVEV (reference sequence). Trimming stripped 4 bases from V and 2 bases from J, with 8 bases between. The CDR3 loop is CASSWFGNTEAFF. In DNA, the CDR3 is TGTGCCAGCAGTTGGTTCGGAAACACTGAAGCTTTCTTT.

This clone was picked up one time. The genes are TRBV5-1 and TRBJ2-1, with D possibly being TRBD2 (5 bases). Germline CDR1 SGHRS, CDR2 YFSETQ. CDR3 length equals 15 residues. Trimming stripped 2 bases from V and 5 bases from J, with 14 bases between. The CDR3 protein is CASSFRERVDNEQFF. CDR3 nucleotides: TGCGCCAGCAGCTTCCGAGAGAGGGTGGACAATGAGCAGTTCTTC.